This T cell receptor beta chain was sequenced in a study of CD8 T cells in ankylosing spondylitis. TCR beta libraries were made by quantitative 5'-RACE with molecular barcodes. TCRdb fed the 5' RACE reads into MiXCR, producing one record per CDR3 protein. The sample has tens of thousands of distinct CDR3 sequences; approximately 30% are singletons. On this clonotype: Antigen: not known.

The CDR3 is made up of 14 amino acids. Trimming stripped 0 bases from V and 5 bases from J, with 10 bases between. Germline loops: CDR1 LNHNV, CDR2 YYDKDF (reference sequence). Broader study findings: Blood from ankylosing spondylitis patients appeared to carry a characteristic eight-variant TCR beta motif. Disease-linked clones were reportedly significantly enriched in matched ankylosing spondylitis synovial fluid.

The sequenced sample consisted of blood, either unsorted or a sorted T cell fraction (not recorded which). This chain joins TRBV15 and TRBJ2-5; a possible D gene is TRBD1 (6 bases). This TCR derives from a male donor with ankylosing spondylitis or in good health (not recorded which). CDR3 nucleotides: TGTGCCACCAGCAGAGACACAGGGTACGAGACCCAGTACTTC. Protein: CATSRDTGYETQYF.